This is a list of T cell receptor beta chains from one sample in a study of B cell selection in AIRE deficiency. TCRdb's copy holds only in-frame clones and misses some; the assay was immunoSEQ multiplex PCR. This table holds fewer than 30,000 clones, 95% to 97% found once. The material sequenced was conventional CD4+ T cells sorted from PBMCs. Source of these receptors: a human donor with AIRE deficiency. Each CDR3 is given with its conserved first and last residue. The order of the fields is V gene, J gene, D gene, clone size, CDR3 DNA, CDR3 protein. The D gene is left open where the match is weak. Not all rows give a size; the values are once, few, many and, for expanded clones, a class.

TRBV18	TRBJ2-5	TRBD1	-	TGTGCCAGCCCACCAATCTCCAGGGGGCTTGTGGAGACCCAGTACTTC	CASPPISRGLVETQYF
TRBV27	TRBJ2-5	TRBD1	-	TGTGCCAGCAGTCCCGGGACAGGGAGGGGGGAGACCCAGTACTTC	CASSPGTGRGETQYF
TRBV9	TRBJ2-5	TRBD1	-	TGTGCCAGCAGCGCGAGACAGGGGGCTGGAGAAGAGACCCAGTACTTC	CASSARQGAGEETQYF
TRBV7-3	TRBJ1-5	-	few	TGTGCCAGCAGCTTAACGTCCAATCAGCCCCAGCATTTT	CASSLTSNQPQHF
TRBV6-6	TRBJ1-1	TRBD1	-	TGTGCCAGCAGCTACCGGGGGACAGGGAGCACTGAAGCTTTCTTT	CASSYRGTGSTEAFF
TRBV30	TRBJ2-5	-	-	TGTGCCTGGAGAGCTTCCGGGACTCTCCGCCAAGAGACCCAGTACTTC	CAWRASGTLRQETQYF
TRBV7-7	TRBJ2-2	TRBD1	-	TGTGCCAGCAGCTCCTCCGGGACAGCGAACACCGGGGAGCTGTTTTTT	CASSSSGTANTGELFF
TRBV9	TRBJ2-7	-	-	TGTGCCAGCAGCCCCACAGGCCCTCCTACCGAGCAGTACTTC	CASSPTGPPTEQYF
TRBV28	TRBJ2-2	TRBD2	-	TGTGCCAGCAGTGGGTCCGGGAGGCTAATCACCGGGGAGCTGTTTTTT	CASSGSGRLITGELFF
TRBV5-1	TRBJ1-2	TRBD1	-	TGCGCCAGCAGCTTGGAGACACCGGGACAGGGTGTTGATGGCTACACCTTC	CASSLETPGQGVDGYTF
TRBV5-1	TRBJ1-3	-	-	TGCGCCAGCAGCCCGTATCAGGTGGGACCCACTGGAAACACCATATATTTT	CASSPYQVGPTGNTIYF
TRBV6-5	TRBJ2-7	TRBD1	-	TGTGCCAGCAGTTACGACAGGGATCGCGAGCAGTACTTC	CASSYDRDREQYF
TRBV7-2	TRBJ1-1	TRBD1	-	TGTGCCAGCAGCTTAGCGAAACAGGGACAGGGGGCCGTGAACACTGAAGCTTTCTTT	CASSLAKQGQGAVNTEAFF
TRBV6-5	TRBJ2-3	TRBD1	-	TGTGCCAGCAGACGGACAGGGCTGACAGATACGCAGTATTTT	CASRRTGLTDTQYF
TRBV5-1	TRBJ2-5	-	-	TGCGCCAGCGGATCCCAGGGGGAGACCCAGTACTTC	CASGSQGETQYF
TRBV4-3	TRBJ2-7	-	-	TGCGCCAGCAGCCAAGATCGATCCGGGGGAAAGTTTAGCGAGCAGTACTTC	CASSQDRSGGKFSEQYF
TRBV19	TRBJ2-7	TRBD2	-	TGTGCCAGTAGTATAGTAGGCGGGAGCTCCTACGAGCAGTACTTC	CASSIVGGSSYEQYF